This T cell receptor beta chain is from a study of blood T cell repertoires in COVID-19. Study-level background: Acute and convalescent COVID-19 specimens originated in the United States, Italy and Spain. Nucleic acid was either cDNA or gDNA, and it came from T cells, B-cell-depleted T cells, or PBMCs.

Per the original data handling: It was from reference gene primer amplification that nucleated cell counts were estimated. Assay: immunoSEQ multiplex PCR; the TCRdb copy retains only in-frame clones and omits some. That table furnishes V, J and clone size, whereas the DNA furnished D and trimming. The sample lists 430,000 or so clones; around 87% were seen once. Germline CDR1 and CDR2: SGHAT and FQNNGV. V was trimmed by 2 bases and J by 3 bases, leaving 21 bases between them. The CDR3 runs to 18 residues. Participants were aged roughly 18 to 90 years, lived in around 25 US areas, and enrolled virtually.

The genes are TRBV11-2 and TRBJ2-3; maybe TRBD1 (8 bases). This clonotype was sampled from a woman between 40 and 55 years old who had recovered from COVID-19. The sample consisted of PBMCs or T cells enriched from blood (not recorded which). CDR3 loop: CASSLLAGSDRDTDTQYF. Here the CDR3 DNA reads TGTGCCAGCAGCTTATTAGCGGGCTCGGACAGGGATACAGATACGCAGTATTTT.